These T cell receptor beta chains were read from a single sample in a study of beta chain features in type 1 diabetes. Generated by immunoSEQ multiplex PCR, the TCRdb table keeps only in-frame clones and is missing some. Here the sample spans a few hundred thousand clones, 15% to 20% being singletons. Sequences were obtained from naive CD4+ T cells from blood. The source of these receptors is a woman under 30 in good health. CDR3s include the opening cysteine and the closing phenylalanine or tryptophan. The D gene is left open where the match is weak. Clone size is stated in some rows and not others, as once, few, many or a class when expanded.

j_call clone_size d_call v_call cdr3_aa cdr3_nt
TRBJ2-7 few NA TRBV5-1 CASSLPGGNEQYF TGCGCCAGCAGCCTCCCTGGAGGAAACGAGCAGTACTTC
TRBJ1-2 few NA TRBV30 CAWIGARPLSYGYTF TGTGCCTGGATTGGCGCCAGGCCGCTTTCCTATGGCTACACCTTC
TRBJ2-7 NA NA TRBV5-1 CARRIGLIYEQYF TGCGCCAGGAGGATTGGACTAATCTACGAGCAGTACTTC
TRBJ2-2 few TRBD2 TRBV4-1 CASSQGWTSGTGELFF TGCGCCAGCAGCCAAGGTTGGACTAGCGGGACCGGGGAGCTGTTTTTT
TRBJ2-5 few NA TRBV18 CASSPTGRETQYF TGTGCCAGCTCACCAACAGGGCGGGAGACCCAGTACTTC
TRBJ2-6 few TRBD1 TRBV28 CASSANRGSSTGANVLTF TGTGCCAGCAGTGCCAACAGGGGATCGTCAACCGGGGCCAACGTCCTGACTTTC
TRBJ1-2 few TRBD1 TRBV27 CASRDRVFGSYGYTF TGTGCCAGCAGAGACAGGGTTTTCGGATCCTATGGCTACACCTTC
TRBJ2-1 NA TRBD2 TRBV4-1 CASSMLGGIYNEQFF TGCGCCAGCAGCATGTTGGGGGGGATCTACAATGAGCAGTTCTTC
TRBJ2-5 NA TRBD2 TRBV5-4 CASSSASGGTETQYF TGTGCCAGCAGCTCAGCTAGCGGGGGGACAGAGACCCAGTACTTC
TRBJ1-2 NA NA TRBV28 CASSLLPVLGDHGYTF TGTGCCAGCAGTTTACTCCCTGTCCTAGGTGACCATGGCTACACCTTC
TRBJ2-7 NA TRBD2 TRBV7-2 CASSFGLAGHSYEQYF TGTGCCAGCAGCTTCGGACTAGCGGGGCACTCCTACGAGCAGTACTTC
TRBJ2-2 few TRBD1 TRBV19 CASISAQGGSGELFF TGTGCCAGTATTTCCGCACAGGGGGGAAGCGGGGAGCTGTTTTTT
TRBJ2-5 few NA TRBV2 CASRTGEQETQYF TGTGCCAGCAGGACAGGAGAGCAAGAGACCCAGTACTTC
TRBJ2-7 few TRBD2 TRBV4-3 CASSQDLGGISGASSYEQYF TGCGCCAGCAGCCAAGACTTAGGGGGGATTAGCGGGGCTAGCTCCTACGAGCAGTACTTC
TRBJ2-2 NA NA TRBV7-9 CASSRDFHTGELFF TGTGCCAGCAGCCGGGACTTTCACACCGGGGAGCTGTTTTTT
TRBJ2-5 NA NA TRBV20-1 CSARDWGAQYF TGCAGTGCTAGAGATTGGGGGGCCCAGTACTTC
TRBJ1-2 NA NA TRBV18 CASSPDRSYGYTF TGTGCCAGCTCACCCGACAGATCCTATGGCTACACCTTC
TRBJ2-3 NA TRBD1 TRBV30 CAWEGTGRWDTQYF TGTGCCTGGGAGGGGACAGGCCGCTGGGATACGCAGTATTTT
TRBJ1-5 NA NA TRBV2 CASDGGYNQPQHF TGTGCCAGCGACGGGGGTTACAATCAGCCCCAGCATTTT
TRBJ2-5 few NA TRBV4-1 CASSQRDSFLETQYF TGCGCCAGCAGCCAACGGGACTCCTTTCTAGAGACCCAGTACTTC
TRBJ2-5 few NA TRBV29-1 CSVDRANQETQYF TGCAGCGTTGACAGGGCCAACCAAGAGACCCAGTACTTC
TRBJ2-3 few TRBD2 TRBV4-1 CASSRQSIGSGGTDTQYF TGCGCCAGCAGCCGGCAGAGTATCGGTAGCGGGGGCACAGATACGCAGTATTTT
TRBJ2-1 NA NA TRBV6-1 CASSPYNEQFF TGTGCCAGCAGCCCTTACAATGAGCAGTTCTTC
TRBJ2-1 NA TRBD2 TRBV10-3 CAISEVAGVEEQFF TGTGCCATCAGTGAGGTAGCGGGGGTGGAGGAGCAGTTCTTC
TRBJ1-1 few TRBD1 TRBV29-1 CSVNDRGNTEAFF TGCAGCGTAAACGACAGGGGGAACACTGAAGCTTTCTTT
TRBJ2-1 few NA TRBV29-1 CSVLSYNEQFF TGCAGCGTTCTTAGCTACAATGAGCAGTTCTTC
TRBJ1-2 few NA TRBV28 CASSLLPEIVYGYTF TGTGCCAGCAGCCTCCTCCCCGAAATAGTCTATGGCTACACCTTC
TRBJ2-7 NA TRBD1 TRBV7-2 CASSPDRGIYEQYF TGTGCCAGCAGCCCGGACAGGGGAATCTACGAGCAGTACTTC
TRBJ2-3 NA TRBD2 TRBV5-4 CASSLRSGGVDTQYF TGTGCCAGCAGCTTGAGGAGCGGGGGGGTTGATACGCAGTATTTT